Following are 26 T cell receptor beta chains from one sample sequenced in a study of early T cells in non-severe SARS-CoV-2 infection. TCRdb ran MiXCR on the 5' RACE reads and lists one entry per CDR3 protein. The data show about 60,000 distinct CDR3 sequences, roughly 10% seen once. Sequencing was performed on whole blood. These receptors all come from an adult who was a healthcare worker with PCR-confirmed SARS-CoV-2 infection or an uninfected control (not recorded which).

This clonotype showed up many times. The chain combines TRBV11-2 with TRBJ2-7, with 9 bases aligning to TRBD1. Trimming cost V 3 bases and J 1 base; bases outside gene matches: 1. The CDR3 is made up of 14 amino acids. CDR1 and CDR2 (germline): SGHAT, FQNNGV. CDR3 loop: CASSFGTGSYEQYF. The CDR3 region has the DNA TGTGCCAGCAGCTTCGGGACAGGGTCCTACGAGCAGTACTTC.

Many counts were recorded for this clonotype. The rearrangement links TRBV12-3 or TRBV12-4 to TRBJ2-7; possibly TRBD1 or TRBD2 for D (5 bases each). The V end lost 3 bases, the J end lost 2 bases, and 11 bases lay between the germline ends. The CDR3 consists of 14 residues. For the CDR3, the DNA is TGTGCCAGCAGTTTCTCTGGGACGGCCTACGAGCAGTACTTC. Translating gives CASSFSGTAYEQYF.

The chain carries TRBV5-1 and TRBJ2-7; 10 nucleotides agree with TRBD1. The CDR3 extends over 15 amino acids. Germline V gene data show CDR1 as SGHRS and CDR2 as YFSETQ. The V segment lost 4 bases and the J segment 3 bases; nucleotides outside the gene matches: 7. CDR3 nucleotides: TGCGCCAGCAGCGTACCCGGGACAGGGGTCTACGAGCAGTACTTC. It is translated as CASSVPGTGVYEQYF.

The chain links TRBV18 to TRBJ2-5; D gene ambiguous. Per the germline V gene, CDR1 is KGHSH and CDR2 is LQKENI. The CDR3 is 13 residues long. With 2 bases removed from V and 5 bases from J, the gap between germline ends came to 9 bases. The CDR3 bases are TGTGCCAGCTCACCAGGGCAGGTGGAGACCCAGTACTTC. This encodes CASSPGQVETQYF.

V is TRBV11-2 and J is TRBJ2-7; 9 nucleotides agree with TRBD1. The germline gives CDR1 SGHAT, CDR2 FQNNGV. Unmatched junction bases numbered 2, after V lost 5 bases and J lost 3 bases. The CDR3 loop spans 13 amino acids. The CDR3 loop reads CASSRDRVYEQYF. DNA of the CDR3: TGTGCCAGCAGCCGGGACAGGGTCTACGAGCAGTACTTC.

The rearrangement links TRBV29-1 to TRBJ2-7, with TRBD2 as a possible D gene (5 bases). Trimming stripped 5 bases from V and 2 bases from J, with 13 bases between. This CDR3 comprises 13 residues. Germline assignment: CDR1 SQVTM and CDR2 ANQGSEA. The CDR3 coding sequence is TGCAGCGTTCAGGTACAGACTACCTACGAGCAGTACTTC. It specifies CSVQVQTTYEQYF.

The CDR3 loop reads CSARHNEKLFF. The CDR3, as DNA: TGCAGTGCTAGGCATAATGAAAAACTGTTTTTT. The J gene is TRBJ1-4, the V gene TRBV20-1; D remains unclear. Germline assignment: CDR1 DFQATT and CDR2 SNEGSKA (reference sequence). V lost 3 bases and J 4 bases, leaving 3 bases between the germline ends. The CDR3 covers 11 residues.

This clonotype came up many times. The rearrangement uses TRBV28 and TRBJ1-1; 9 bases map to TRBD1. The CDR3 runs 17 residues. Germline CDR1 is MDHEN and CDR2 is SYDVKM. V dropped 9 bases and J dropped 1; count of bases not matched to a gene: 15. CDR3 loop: CASPGSGTGQGNTEAFF. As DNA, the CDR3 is TGTGCCAGTCCTGGGTCCGGGACAGGGCAAGGGAACACTGAAGCTTTCTTT.

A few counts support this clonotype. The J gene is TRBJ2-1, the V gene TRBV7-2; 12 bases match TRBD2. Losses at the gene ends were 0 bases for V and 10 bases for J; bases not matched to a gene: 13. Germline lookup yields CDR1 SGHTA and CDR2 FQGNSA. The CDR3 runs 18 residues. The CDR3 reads CASSLALIRPGLAGEQFF. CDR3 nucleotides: TGTGCCAGCAGCTTAGCGCTAATAAGGCCGGGACTAGCGGGCGAGCAGTTCTTC.

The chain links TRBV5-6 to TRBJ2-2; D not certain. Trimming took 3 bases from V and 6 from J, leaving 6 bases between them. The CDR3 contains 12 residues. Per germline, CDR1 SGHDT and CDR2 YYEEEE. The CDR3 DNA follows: TGTGCCAGCAGCTCACCCCCCGGGGAGCTGTTTTTT. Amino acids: CASSSPPGELFF.

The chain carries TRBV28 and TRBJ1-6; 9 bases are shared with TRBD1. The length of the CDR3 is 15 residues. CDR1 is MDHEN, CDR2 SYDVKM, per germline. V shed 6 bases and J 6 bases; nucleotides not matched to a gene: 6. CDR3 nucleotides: TGTGCCAGCAGAGGACAGGGGAAGGGTAATTCACCCCTCCACTTT. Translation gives CASRGQGKGNSPLHF.

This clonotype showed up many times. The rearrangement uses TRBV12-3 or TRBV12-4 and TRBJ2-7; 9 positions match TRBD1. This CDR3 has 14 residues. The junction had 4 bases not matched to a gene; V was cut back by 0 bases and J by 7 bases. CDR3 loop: CASSLAGTGLEQYF. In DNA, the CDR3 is TGTGCCAGCAGTTTAGCGGGGACAGGGTTAGAGCAGTACTTC.

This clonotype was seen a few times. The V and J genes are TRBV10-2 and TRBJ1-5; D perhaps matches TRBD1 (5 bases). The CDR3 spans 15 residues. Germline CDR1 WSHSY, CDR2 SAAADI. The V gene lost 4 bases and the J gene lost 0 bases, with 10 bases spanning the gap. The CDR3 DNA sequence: TGCGCCAGCAGTGCGGCGGGGGGTAGCAATCAGCCCCAGCATTTT. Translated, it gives CASSAAGGSNQPQHF.

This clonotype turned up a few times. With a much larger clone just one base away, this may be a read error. Here the CDR3 DNA reads TGTGCCAGCAGTCCTAGACCGGGGACAGGGGGTAAACTGTTTTTT. Protein: CASSPRPGTGGKLFF. The V and J genes are TRBV7-6 and TRBJ1-4; 11 bases align to TRBD1. The J segment lost 11 bases and the V segment lost 6 bases, leaving 11 bases of the junction unmatched. CDR3 length equals 15 residues. The germline CDR1 and CDR2 sequences are SGHVS and FNYEAQ.

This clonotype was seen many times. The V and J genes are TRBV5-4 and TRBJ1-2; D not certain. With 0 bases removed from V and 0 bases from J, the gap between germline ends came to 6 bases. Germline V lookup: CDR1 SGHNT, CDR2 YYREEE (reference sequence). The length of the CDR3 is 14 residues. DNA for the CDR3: TGTGCCAGCAGCTTGGAAGCAGCTAACTATGGCTACACCTTC. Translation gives CASSLEAANYGYTF.

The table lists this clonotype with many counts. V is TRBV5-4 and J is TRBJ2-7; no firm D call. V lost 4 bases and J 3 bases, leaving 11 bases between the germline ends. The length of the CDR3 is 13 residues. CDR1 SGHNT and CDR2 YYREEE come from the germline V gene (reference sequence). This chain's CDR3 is CASSRSSNYEQYF. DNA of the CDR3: TGTGCCAGCAGCAGGTCATCGAACTACGAGCAGTACTTC.

In nucleotides, the CDR3 is TGTGCCAGCAGCTTATACGTAGCGGGAGCGGGAGATACGCAGTATTTT. Its protein is CASSLYVAGAGDTQYF. The chain has TRBV7-3 and TRBJ2-3; TRBD2 aligns across 9 bases. Germline V gives CDR1 SGHTA, CDR2 FQGTGA. The CDR3 runs to 16 residues. J lost 5 bases, V lost 2 bases, and 8 bases had no gene match.

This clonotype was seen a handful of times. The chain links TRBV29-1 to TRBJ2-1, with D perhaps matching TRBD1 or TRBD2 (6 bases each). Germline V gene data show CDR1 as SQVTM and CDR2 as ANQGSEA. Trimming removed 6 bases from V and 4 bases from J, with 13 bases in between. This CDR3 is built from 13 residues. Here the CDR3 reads CSVSGGRYNEQFF. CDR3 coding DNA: TGCAGCGTGTCTGGGGGGCGGTACAATGAGCAGTTCTTC.

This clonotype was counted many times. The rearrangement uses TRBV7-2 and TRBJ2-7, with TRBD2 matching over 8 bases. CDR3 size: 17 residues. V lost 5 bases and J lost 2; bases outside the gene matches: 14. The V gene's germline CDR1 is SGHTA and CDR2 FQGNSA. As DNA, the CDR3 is TGTGCCAGCAGCCCTAGGGGCACGGTAGCGGGGACCTACGAGCAGTACTTC. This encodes CASSPRGTVAGTYEQYF.

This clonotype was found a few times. CDR3 DNA sequence: TGCGCCAGCAGCGTCGGGGCCAATCAGCCCCAGCATTTT. Its protein is CASSVGANQPQHF. The genes are TRBV5-1 and TRBJ1-5, with D possibly matching TRBD1 (5 bases). V lost 4 bases and J 3 bases, leaving 8 bases between the germline ends. This CDR3 is 13 amino acids long. Germline CDR1 SGHRS, CDR2 YFSETQ. Based on the CDR3 plus reference TRBV5-1 and TRBJ1-5, the full variable domain is KAGVTQTPRYLIKTRGQQVTLSCSPISGHRSVSWYQQTPGQGLQFLFEYFSETQRNKGNFPGRFSGRQFSNSRSEMNVSTLELGDSALYLCASSVGANQPQHFGDGTRLSIL.

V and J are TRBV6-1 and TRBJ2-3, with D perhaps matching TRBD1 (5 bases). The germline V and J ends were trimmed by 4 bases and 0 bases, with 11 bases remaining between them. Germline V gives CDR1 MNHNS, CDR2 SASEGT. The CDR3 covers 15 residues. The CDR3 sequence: CASSGKGRSTDTQYF. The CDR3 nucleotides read TGTGCCAGCAGTGGAAAGGGGCGGAGCACAGATACGCAGTATTTT.

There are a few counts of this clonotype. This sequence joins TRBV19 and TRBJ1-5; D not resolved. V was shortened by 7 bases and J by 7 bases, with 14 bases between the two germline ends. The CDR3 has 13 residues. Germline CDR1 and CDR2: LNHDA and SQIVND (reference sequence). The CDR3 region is CASTHGGGQPQHF. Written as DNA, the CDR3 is TGTGCCAGTACCCACGGAGGTGGCCAGCCCCAGCATTTT.

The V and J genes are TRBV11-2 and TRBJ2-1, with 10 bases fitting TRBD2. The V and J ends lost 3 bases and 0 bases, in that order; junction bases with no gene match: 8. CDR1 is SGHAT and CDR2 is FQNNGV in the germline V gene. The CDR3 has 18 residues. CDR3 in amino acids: CASSFGGASGSSYNEQFF. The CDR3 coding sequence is TGTGCCAGCAGCTTTGGGGGCGCTAGCGGGAGCTCCTACAATGAGCAGTTCTTC.

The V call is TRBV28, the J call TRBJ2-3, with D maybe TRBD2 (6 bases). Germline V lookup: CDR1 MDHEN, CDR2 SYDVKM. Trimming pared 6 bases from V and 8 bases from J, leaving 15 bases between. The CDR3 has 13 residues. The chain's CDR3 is CASREGSIVTQYF. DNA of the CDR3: TGTGCCAGCAGGGAGGGTAGTATAGTTACGCAGTATTTT.

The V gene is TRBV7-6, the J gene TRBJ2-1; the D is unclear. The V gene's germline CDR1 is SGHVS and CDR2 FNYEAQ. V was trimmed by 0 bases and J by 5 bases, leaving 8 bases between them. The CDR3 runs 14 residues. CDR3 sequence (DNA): TGTGCCAGCAGCTTAGCGAAGCGCCACAATGAGCAGTTCTTC. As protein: CASSLAKRHNEQFF.

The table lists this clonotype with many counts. The CDR3 region is CASSLVREMNTEAFF. The CDR3, as DNA: TGTGCCAGCAGCTTGGTTAGGGAGATGAACACTGAAGCTTTCTTT. The chain couples TRBV5-4 to TRBJ1-1; D is undetermined. V was clipped by 0 bases and J by 0 bases, with 9 bases between them. Germline CDR1 is SGHNT and CDR2 is YYREEE (reference sequence). CDR3 size: 15 residues.